Listed below are T cell receptor beta chains from one sample, sequenced in a study of blood T cell repertoires in COVID-19. TCRdb's table, derived via immunoSEQ multiplex PCR, lists solely in-frame clones and lacks some. This sample has 250,000 or so clones, with 80% to 90% found just once. What was sequenced was peripheral blood. These receptors were taken from a woman aged 25 to 39 with active or convalescent COVID-19. Each CDR3 is given with its conserved first and last residue. The D gene is left open where the match is weak. Not all rows give a size; the values are once, few, many and, for expanded clones, a class.

size	D	V	J	DNA	CDR3
-	TRBD2	TRBV7-8	TRBJ2-3	TGTGCCAGCAACAAGGCAAGCGGGGGGGCCCCCGATACGCAGTATTTT	CASNKASGGAPDTQYF
few	-	TRBV4-1	TRBJ1-2	TGCGCCAGCAGCCAAGGGGGAGGGATAACTAACTATGGCTACACCTTC	CASSQGGGITNYGYTF
-	-	TRBV10-2	TRBJ1-5	TGCGCCAGCAGTGAGGGTTCGTACAGAGCCCAGCCCCAGCATTTT	CASSEGSYRAQPQHF
once	TRBD2	TRBV30	TRBJ2-3	TGTGCCTGGAGTCCCCGCCGACTAGCGGGGGCCACAGATACGCAGTATTTT	CAWSPRRLAGATDTQYF
-	-	TRBV27	TRBJ2-2	TGTGCCAGCAAATACCAGGGGACCGGGGAGCTGTTTTTT	CASKYQGTGELFF
-	-	TRBV28	TRBJ1-1	TGTGCCAGCAGTTTATCCCCGGGGGTGGGAGACACTGAAGCTTTCTTT	CASSLSPGVGDTEAFF
-	TRBD1	TRBV7-9	TRBJ1-3	TGTGCCAGCAGCTCCGGGACAGGGACTGGAAACACCATATATTTT	CASSSGTGTGNTIYF
-	-	TRBV9	TRBJ1-3	TGTGCCAGCAATCAGGCCCTTGATGGAAACACCATATATTTT	CASNQALDGNTIYF
-	TRBD2	TRBV28	TRBJ2-5	TGTGCCAGCAGGAACGGGGGGGAACAAGGGACCCAGTACTTC	CASRNGGEQGTQYF
-	-	TRBV7-8	TRBJ1-2	TGTGCCAGCAGCGAAGGACAGTATGGCTACACCTTC	CASSEGQYGYTF
-	TRBD1	TRBV5-6	TRBJ2-1	TGTGCCAGCAGCTTTGGACAGGGAAGGTACAATGAGCAGTTCTTC	CASSFGQGRYNEQFF
-	-	TRBV7-2	TRBJ1-3	TGTGCCAGCAGCCCGTTGGGGGGACGAGGAAACACCATATATTTT	CASSPLGGRGNTIYF
few	TRBD1	TRBV7-9	TRBJ1-4	TGTGCCAGCAGCTTACCCGGGACAGGGCATGAAAAACTGTTTTTT	CASSLPGTGHEKLFF
-	TRBD1	TRBV28	TRBJ1-5	TGTGCCAGCAGGCCGGACAGGGGGCTAGGTCAGCCCCAGCATTTT	CASRPDRGLGQPQHF
-	-	TRBV2	TRBJ2-5	TGTGCCAGCAGTGACAACGAGCGGGAGACCCAGTACTTC	CASSDNERETQYF
-	TRBD1	TRBV5-1	TRBJ1-1	TGCGCCAGCAGCCCGAGGACAGGGACCATGAACACTGAAGCTTTCTTT	CASSPRTGTMNTEAFF
-	-	TRBV27	TRBJ2-6	TGTGCCAGCAGTGGCAGGGGCTCTGGGGCCAACGTCCTGACTTTC	CASSGRGSGANVLTF
-	TRBD1	TRBV7-8	TRBJ1-5	TGTGCCAGCAGCAGAAGACAGGGCAGCAATCAGCCCCAGCATTTT	CASSRRQGSNQPQHF
once	-	TRBV10-3	TRBJ1-5	TGTGCCATCAGTGAGTCGACTGTTAGGCAGCCCCAGCATTTT	CAISESTVRQPQHF
-	-	TRBV29-1	TRBJ1-1	TGCAGCGTGGGGTCGGCGGGCTCGGGAACTGAAGCTTTCTTT	CSVGSAGSGTEAFF
-	-	TRBV18	TRBJ1-4	TGTGCCAGCTCAAGCGGGTTAAGTTTTGAAAAACTGTTTTTT	CASSSGLSFEKLFF
-	TRBD1	TRBV9	TRBJ1-2	TGTGCCAGCAGCCCGCGGACAGGGGGACTGTATGGCTACACCTTC	CASSPRTGGLYGYTF
-	-	TRBV21-1	TRBJ2-2	TGTGCCAGCAGAAGGGGTGGCACCGGGGAGCTGTTTTTT	CASRRGGTGELFF
-	-	TRBV19	TRBJ1-5	TGTGCCAGCCGTTACAGGGACAGCAATCAGCCCCAGCATTTT	CASRYRDSNQPQHF
once	-	TRBV12-3/TRBV12-4	TRBJ2-1	TGTGCCAGCAGTTTCCTAGACCGGAATGAGCAGTTCTTC	CASSFLDRNEQFF
-	TRBD1	TRBV6-6	TRBJ2-7	TGTGCCAGCAGGCCGAACAGGGGGGACAAGAACGAGCAGTACTTC	CASRPNRGDKNEQYF
-	-	TRBV19	TRBJ1-4	TGTGCCAGTAGTATTAGCCTCGGAAAACTGTTTTTT	CASSISLGKLFF
few	TRBD1	TRBV5-5	TRBJ2-5	TGTGCCAGCAGGGTCAAACAGGGGTCGACCCAGTACTTC	CASRVKQGSTQYF
-	TRBD1	TRBV5-1	TRBJ1-2	TGCGCCAGCAGCTCGACCGGGACAGGAAACCTCCCGGCCGGCTACACCTTC	CASSSTGTGNLPAGYTF
-	TRBD1	TRBV7-7	TRBJ1-1	TGTGCTAGCAGCTATAATCCGGGACAGGAGACCACTGAAGCTTTCTTT	CASSYNPGQETTEAFF
-	-	TRBV5-1	TRBJ2-7	TGCGCCAGCAGCTTGGGGGGCGGCGAGCAGTACTTC	CASSLGGGEQYF
-	-	TRBV28	TRBJ1-3	TGTGCCAGCAGCGGCGGGGGGTTAGGGAGAGACACCATATATTTT	CASSGGGLGRDTIYF
-	-	TRBV9	TRBJ2-1	TGTGCCAGCAGCGTCGGCCAGGGGAGGGATGAGCAGTTCTTC	CASSVGQGRDEQFF
-	TRBD1	TRBV18	TRBJ1-1	TGTGCCAGCTCCCTGGGACAGGGCAGGGACACTGAAGCTTTCTTT	CASSLGQGRDTEAFF
-	-	TRBV30	TRBJ1-2	TGTGCCTGGACCGCGACAGGCGGGTATGGCTACACCTTC	CAWTATGGYGYTF
few	TRBD1	TRBV10-3	TRBJ1-5	TGTGCCATCAGTGAGTCGATGTCATTATCCGGACAGGGTATCAATCAGCCCCAGCATTTT	CAISESMSLSGQGINQPQHF
once	-	TRBV3-1/TRBV3-2	TRBJ2-1	TGTGCCAGCAGCCGTCTCGTTGGGGGGGGGCATGGTGAGCAGTTCTTC	CASSRLVGGGHGEQFF
-	TRBD1	TRBV6-1	TRBJ2-7	TGTGCCAGCAGTGAACCCAGCGGGACAGGGAAGAACGAGCAGTACTTC	CASSEPSGTGKNEQYF
-	TRBD2	TRBV9	TRBJ2-3	TGTGCCAGCAGCCTTAGCGGGGGGGCCCCAGATACGCAGTATTTT	CASSLSGGAPDTQYF
-	-	TRBV14	TRBJ1-6	TGTGCCAGCAGGGCCCCCGGGGGAGGATCACCCCTCCACTTT	CASRAPGGGSPLHF
-	-	TRBV6-5	TRBJ2-1	TGTGCCAGCAGGAGGGGGGACAGTAGGAATGAGCAGTTCTTC	CASRRGDSRNEQFF
-	-	TRBV7-2	TRBJ1-6	TGTGCCAGCAGCTTTCGTCGGCCGGGGAATTCACCCCTCCACTTT	CASSFRRPGNSPLHF
-	-	TRBV6-1	TRBJ2-3	TGTGCCAGCAGTGAATTTTTGGGACTTAATACGCAGTATTTT	CASSEFLGLNTQYF